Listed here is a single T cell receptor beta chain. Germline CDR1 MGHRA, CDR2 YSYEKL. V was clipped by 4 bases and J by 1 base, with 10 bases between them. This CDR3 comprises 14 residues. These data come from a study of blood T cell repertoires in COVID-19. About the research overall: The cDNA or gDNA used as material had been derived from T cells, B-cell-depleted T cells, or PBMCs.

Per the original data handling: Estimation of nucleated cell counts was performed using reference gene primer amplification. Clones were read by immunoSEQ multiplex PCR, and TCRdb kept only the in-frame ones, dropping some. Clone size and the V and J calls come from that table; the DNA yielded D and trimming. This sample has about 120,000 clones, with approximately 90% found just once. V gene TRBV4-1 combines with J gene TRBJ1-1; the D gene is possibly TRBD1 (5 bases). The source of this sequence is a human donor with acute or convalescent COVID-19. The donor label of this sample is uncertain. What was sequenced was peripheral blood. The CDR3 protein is CASSREGQNTEAFF. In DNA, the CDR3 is TGCGCCAGCAGCCGAGAAGGACAGAACACTGAAGCTTTCTTT.